Below are 10 T cell receptor beta chains sequenced from a single sample in a study of OX40 agonist ivuxolimab in advanced cancers. Assay used: immunoSEQ multiplex PCR; TCRdb lists only in-frame clones, some missing. The table has some 40,000 clones, approximately 80% seen once. The sequences come from CD4+ or CD8+ T cells sorted from blood, collected in a trial of the OX40 agonist ivuxolimab. These receptors were taken from an adult with an advanced solid tumor such as melanoma, head and neck, liver or kidney cancer.

This chain joins TRBV7-6 and TRBJ2-5; 7 nucleotides align to TRBD2. The V segment lost 1 base and the J segment 0 bases; nucleotides outside the gene matches: 11. The CDR3 has 18 residues. Looked up from germline, CDR1 is SGHVS and CDR2 is FNYEAQ. The DNA of the CDR3 is TGTGCCAGCAGCTTAGTGGGACTAACCTCACTCAACCAAGAGACCCAGTACTTC. Its protein is CASSLVGLTSLNQETQYF.

The V call is TRBV9, the J call TRBJ2-3; 7 nucleotides agree with TRBD2. J was trimmed by 9 bases and V by 3 bases; bases with no gene match: 7. This CDR3 has 13 residues. Per germline, CDR1 SGDLS and CDR2 YYNGEE. As DNA, the CDR3 is TGTGCCAGCAGCGCCCCGGGAGGCCCGACGCAGTATTTT. It specifies CASSAPGGPTQYF.

This rearrangement joins TRBV7-9 to TRBJ1-2, with D uncertain. Germline V CDR1 and CDR2: SEHNR, FQNEAQ (reference sequence). The CDR3 has 11 residues. Trimming pared 5 bases from V and 3 bases from J, leaving 4 bases between. The chain's CDR3 is CASSGDYGYTF. The CDR3 DNA is TGTGCCAGCAGCGGGGACTATGGCTACACCTTC.

The rearrangement joins TRBV19 to TRBJ2-2; 8 bases line up with TRBD1. CDR1 LNHDA and CDR2 SQIVND come from the germline V gene (reference sequence). The ends lost 3 bases at V and 4 bases at J; junction bases unmatched: 7. The CDR3 is 16 amino acids. The CDR3 sequence: CASSMAGTGITGELFF. In DNA, the CDR3 is TGTGCCAGTAGTATGGCCGGGACAGGTATCACCGGGGAGCTGTTTTTT.

The rearrangement uses TRBV7-3 and TRBJ2-1; D is ambiguous. Germline CDR1 and CDR2: SGHTA and FQGTGA. The CDR3 runs to 15 residues. Trimming took off 8 bases at V and 5 bases at J, with 19 bases between the two ends. CDR3 bases: TGTGCCAGCGCCTTCATCGGCTCAAGGAACAATGAGCAGTTCTTC. It yields the protein CASAFIGSRNNEQFF.

V gene TRBV7-3 combines with J gene TRBJ2-3; D not certain. Germline V gives CDR1 SGHTA, CDR2 FQGTGA. With 1 base removed from V and 7 bases from J, the gap between germline ends came to 9 bases. The CDR3 spans 13 residues. As DNA, the CDR3 is TGTGCCAGCAGCTTAAATCCCTTAAATACGCAGTATTTT. Translation gives CASSLNPLNTQYF.

V and J are TRBV2 and TRBJ1-5; weak D call: TRBD1 (6 bases). The V gene's germline CDR1 is SNHLY and CDR2 FYNNEI. CDR3 length equals 17 residues. V lost 6 bases to trimming and J lost 0 bases, with 18 bases between them. The DNA for the CDR3 is TGTGCCAGCAGCGATGGACAGACCAATTATAGCAATCAGCCCCAGCATTTT. The encoded protein is CASSDGQTNYSNQPQHF.

This chain joins TRBV27 and TRBJ2-7; D possibly corresponds to TRBD1 (6 bases). Looked up from germline, CDR1 is MNHEY and CDR2 is SMNVEV (reference sequence). The CDR3 is 14 amino acids. Trimming took 4 bases from V and 2 from J, leaving 12 bases between them. The CDR3 nucleotides read TGTGCCAGCAGTTCAGGACAGAAAACCTACGAGCAGTACTTC. This gives the protein CASSSGQKTYEQYF.

The V and J genes are TRBV28 and TRBJ1-6; the D gene is possibly TRBD1 (5 bases). This CDR3 contains 16 residues. The germline V gene encodes CDR1 MDHEN and CDR2 SYDVKM. V was shortened by 6 bases and J by 9 bases, with 21 bases between the two germline ends. CDR3 region: CASSPFSPGGGSPLHF. The CDR3 nucleotides are TGTGCCAGCAGCCCCTTCAGTCCGGGGGGAGGTTCACCCCTCCACTTT. The whole variable domain, remainder taken from reference TRBV28 and TRBJ1-6, is DVKVTQSSRYLVKRTGEKVFLECVQDMDHENMFWYRQDPGLGLRLIYFSYDVKMKEKGDIPEGYSVSREKKERFSLILESASTNQTSMYLCASSPFSPGGGSPLHFGNGTRLTVT.

The chain has TRBV2 and TRBJ2-7; the D gene could be TRBD1 or TRBD2 (5 bases each). Germline V CDR1 and CDR2: SNHLY, FYNNEI. The CDR3 sequence is 14 residues long. Between the trimmed V and J ends, which lost 5 bases and 2 bases, there was a span of 13 bases. This chain's CDR3 is CASSQGGGPYEQYF. CDR3 in DNA: TGTGCCAGCAGTCAGGGCGGAGGCCCCTACGAGCAGTACTTC.